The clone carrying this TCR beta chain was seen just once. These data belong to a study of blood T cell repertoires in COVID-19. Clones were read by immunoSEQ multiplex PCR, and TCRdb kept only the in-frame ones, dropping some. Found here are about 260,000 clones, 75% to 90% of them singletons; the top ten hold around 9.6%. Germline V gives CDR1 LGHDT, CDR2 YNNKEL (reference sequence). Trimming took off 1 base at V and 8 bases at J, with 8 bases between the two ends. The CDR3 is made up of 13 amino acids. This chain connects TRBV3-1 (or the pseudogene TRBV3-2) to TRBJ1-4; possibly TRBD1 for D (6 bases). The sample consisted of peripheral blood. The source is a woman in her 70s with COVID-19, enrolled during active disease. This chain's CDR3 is CASSQGQEEKLFF. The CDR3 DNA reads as TGTGCCAGCAGCCAAGGACAGGAGGAAAAACTGTTTTTT.